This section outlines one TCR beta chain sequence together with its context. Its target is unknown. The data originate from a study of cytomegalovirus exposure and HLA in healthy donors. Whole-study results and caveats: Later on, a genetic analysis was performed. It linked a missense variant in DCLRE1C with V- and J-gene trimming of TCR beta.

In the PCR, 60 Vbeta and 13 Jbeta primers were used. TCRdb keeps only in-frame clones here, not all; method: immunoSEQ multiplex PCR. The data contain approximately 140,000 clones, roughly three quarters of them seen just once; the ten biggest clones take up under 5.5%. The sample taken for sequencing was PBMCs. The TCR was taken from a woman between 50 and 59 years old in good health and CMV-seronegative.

The CDR3 coding sequence is TGCGCCAGCAGCTCAGGCGTGACAGGGGCAGATACGCAGTATTTT. Encoded protein: CASSSGVTGADTQYF. V is TRBV5-1 and J is TRBJ2-3; 8 nucleotides line up with TRBD1. The germline gives CDR1 SGHRS, CDR2 YFSETQ. The length of the CDR3 is 15 residues. The junction had 7 bases not matched to a gene; V was cut back by 3 bases and J by 4 bases.